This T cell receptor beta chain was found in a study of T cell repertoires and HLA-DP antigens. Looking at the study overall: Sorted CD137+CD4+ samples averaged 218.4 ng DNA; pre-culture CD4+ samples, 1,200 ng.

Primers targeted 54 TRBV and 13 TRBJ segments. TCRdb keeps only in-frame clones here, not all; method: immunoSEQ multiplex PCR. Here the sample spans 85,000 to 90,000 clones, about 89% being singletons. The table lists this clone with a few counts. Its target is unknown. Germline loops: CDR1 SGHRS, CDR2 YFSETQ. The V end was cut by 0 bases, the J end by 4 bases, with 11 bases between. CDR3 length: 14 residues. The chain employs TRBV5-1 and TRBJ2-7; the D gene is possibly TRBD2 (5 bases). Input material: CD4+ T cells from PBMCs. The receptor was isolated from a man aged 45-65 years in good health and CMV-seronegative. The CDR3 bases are TGCGCCAGCAGCTTGGGACAAGTAGCGTACGAGCAGTACTTC. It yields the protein CASSLGQVAYEQYF.